The present T cell receptor beta chain was sequenced within a study of OX40 agonist ivuxolimab in advanced cancers. About the full investigation: Ivuxolimab, which targeted the costimulatory receptor OX40 (CD134), was an agonistic, fully human IgG2 monoclonal antibody. Intravenous ivuxolimab was administered to patients every 2 weeks at six dose levels: 0.01, 0.1, 0.3, 1.5, 3 and 10 mg/kg. Of the approximately 54 dose-escalation patients, hepatocellular carcinoma was present in about 19, melanoma in around 15, renal cell carcinoma in 9 and head and neck cancer in 9. In the dose-escalation cohort, around four fifths of patients were male, and the mean age was 60 years with a range of roughly 23 to 79. Patients were allowed to have had prior anti-PD-1, anti-PD-L1 or anti-CTLA-4 therapy, and more than 35% of the dose-escalation patients had been treated with checkpoint inhibitors. Partial responses occurred in three dose-escalation patients, of whom one had hepatocellular carcinoma and two had cutaneous melanoma. Peripheral TCRbeta sequencing aimed to test whether ivuxolimab altered TCR sequence diversity and caused clonal T-cell expansion. The paper describes the monotherapy dose-escalation part (N of about 52 patients) of the phase I trial of ivuxolimab. Summary of the overall study and its limitations: After ivuxolimab, CD8+ T cells had more expanded clones than CD4+ T cells on average. Low levels of normalized T-cell clonal expansion were also seen in some nonresponding patients. At doses from 0.1 to 3.0 mg/kg, clonal expansion was seen in both CD4+ and CD8+ blood T cells between baseline and week 6. In partial responders in the 0.1-3.0 mg/kg groups, normalized peripheral clonal expansion was found to be among the lowest, especially among CD8+ T cells. The antigen specificity of the peripheral T cells that underwent clonal expansion was not determined.

The CDR3 runs 12 amino acids, cysteine and phenylalanine included. The read is trimmed to its CDR3 DNA, 36 bases read in frame from base 1. A distance of 7 bases separates the germline ends of V and J, which lose 0 bases and 8 bases respectively. The germline V gene supplies CDR1 SGHTA and CDR2 FQGNSA. To sequence the TCRbeta CDR3 region, genomic DNA was isolated from the sorted cells. TCRbeta CDR3 regions were sequenced using the immunoSEQ Assay. Held by TCRdb, this immuneACCESS table contains in-frame sequences only and omits some clones. Under half of the omission traces to an unresolved V gene where checked; the cause of the rest is unknown. The sample includes 70,000 to 80,000 clones, with about 89% observed a single time. Approximately 0.38% of the sample is held by the ten biggest clonotypes. Patients with autoimmune disease history or receiving systemic immunosuppression were excluded from the trial. In every dose cohort, peripheral blood was drawn for TCR sequencing at baseline, cycle 4 day 1, and cycle 7 day 1. Samples were obtained from an open-label, multicenter, first-in-human phase I dose-escalation trial of ivuxolimab. The trial enrolled adults with locally advanced or metastatic head and neck squamous cell, hepatocellular, melanoma or renal cell carcinoma. Before TCR sequencing, CD4+ and CD8+ T cells were separately sorted from peripheral blood.

Comment on this clone: The antigen this receptor binds is unknown. Per-base qualities were not stored, and no clone one base away is much larger.

The V and J genes are TRBV7-2 and TRBJ1-1; the D gene lacks a confident call. Sequencing used CD4+ or CD8+ T cells sorted from blood, obtained in a trial of the OX40 agonist ivuxolimab. The source of this sequence is an adult with an advanced solid tumor such as melanoma, head and neck, liver or kidney cancer. The DNA is as follows: TGTGCCAGCAGCTTAGCCGGGGTCGAAGCTTTCTTT. It translates as CASSLAGVEAFF.